These T cell receptor beta chains were read from a single sample in a study of blood T cell repertoires in COVID-19. This table comes from immunoSEQ multiplex PCR, and its TCRdb copy is limited to in-frame clones, with some not included. The data contain 270,000 or so clones, 89% of them seen just once; the ten biggest clones take up 4.6%. The sequenced material came from peripheral blood. All receptors derive from a woman between 40 and 50 years old who had recovered from COVID-19. Each CDR3 is given with its conserved first and last residue. Fields, in order: D gene, J gene, V gene, CDR3 protein. A D gene is named only where the DNA matches it firmly.

.	TRBJ1-2	TRBV28	CASSKETGYVRYGYTF
TRBD1	TRBJ1-5	TRBV3-1/TRBV3-2	CASSARTGFGQPQHF
.	TRBJ2-7	TRBV5-1	CASSPLWALSYEQYF
TRBD2	TRBJ2-3	TRBV7-3	CASSPRGQRGETDTQYF
.	TRBJ2-3	TRBV28	CASSFWDTSTDTQYF
TRBD2	TRBJ2-1	TRBV2	CASSKLLAGVGNEQFF
TRBD2	TRBJ2-3	TRBV6-2/TRBV6-3	CASSYSTSGESSTDTQYF
TRBD1	TRBJ1-1	TRBV5-1	CASSANTGGGNTEAFF
TRBD2	TRBJ2-2	TRBV7-2	CASSPRLAGGVGELFF
TRBD1	TRBJ1-5	TRBV4-1	CASSKDRTDQPQHF
.	TRBJ1-5	TRBV4-2	CASSQDEELWQGLPRANQPQHF
TRBD1	TRBJ1-4	TRBV12-3/TRBV12-4	CASSLALGDRRF
.	TRBJ2-5	TRBV5-4	CASSLGGELLQETQYF
.	TRBJ2-3	TRBV9	CASSVSLTDTQYF
.	TRBJ2-2	TRBV3-1/TRBV3-2	CASQLGGSGELFF
.	TRBJ2-5	TRBV28	CASSPGSPGETQYF
.	TRBJ2-5	TRBV11-2	CASSPSAGAQETQYF
TRBD1	TRBJ1-6	TRBV2	CASTQGAYSPLHF
TRBD2	TRBJ2-3	TRBV7-7	CASSLGREGTDTQYF
TRBD1	TRBJ1-3	TRBV10-3	CAIRGQLLSGNTIYF
.	TRBJ2-1	TRBV5-4	CASASSAESSYNEQFF
.	TRBJ2-2	TRBV11-2	CASSPNRARGGELFF
.	TRBJ1-1	TRBV10-1	CASSDGRKAFF
.	TRBJ2-2	TRBV9	CASSGDRAGTGELFF
TRBD1	TRBJ1-2	TRBV12-5	CASGPTWDSNYGYTF
.	TRBJ2-5	TRBV5-1	CASSQGVYPETQYF
.	TRBJ1-1	TRBV7-2	CASSLDRGGTEAFF
.	TRBJ2-2	TRBV7-9	CAYRENTGELFF
.	TRBJ1-6	TRBV16	CASSQSAGVWNSPLHF
TRBD1	TRBJ1-2	TRBV7-9	CASSTTGDGYTF
.	TRBJ2-3	TRBV21-1	CASTQTSGSGTDTQYF
.	TRBJ1-2	TRBV2	CASSQGLGYTF
TRBD1	TRBJ1-5	TRBV27	CASSLAGDRVFRQPQHF